These 2 T cell receptor beta chains were sequenced from one sample in a study of blood T cell repertoires in COVID-19. TCRdb's table, derived via immunoSEQ multiplex PCR, lists solely in-frame clones and lacks some. The data hold over 75,000 clones, with around 90% observed a single time. Sequenced: peripheral blood. The receptors were gathered from a human donor with COVID-19, enrolled during active disease. The donor label of this sample is uncertain.

The gene calls are TRBV9 and TRBJ2-1; 9 bases map to TRBD1. Germline V gene data show CDR1 as SGDLS and CDR2 as YYNGEE. The CDR3 spans 14 residues. V shed 0 bases, J shed 6 bases, and the junction held 1 base outside the gene matches. The CDR3 loop reads CASSVVDRGNEQFF. The CDR3 nucleotides are TGTGCCAGCAGCGTAGTGGACAGGGGCAATGAGCAGTTCTTC.

The V and J genes are TRBV7-3 and TRBJ1-2, with TRBD1 matching 7 bases. This CDR3 has 13 residues. V shed 3 bases and J 8 bases; nucleotides not matched to a gene: 6. Germline CDR1 SGHTA, CDR2 FQGTGA. Here the CDR3 DNA reads TGTGCCAGCAGCTTTAACAGGGGAGAAGGCTACACCTTC. Its protein is CASSFNRGEGYTF.